This record covers a single T cell receptor (beta chain). The CDR3 extends over 17 amino acids. The junction had 15 bases not matched to a gene; V was cut back by 4 bases and J by 4 bases. Germline V lookup: CDR1 SGHRS, CDR2 YFSETQ. This sample was taken from a study of blood T cell repertoires in COVID-19. Study-level information: Acute-phase and convalescent COVID-19 samples originated in the United States, Italy and Spain.

Clones were read by immunoSEQ multiplex PCR, and TCRdb kept only the in-frame ones, dropping some. The table records some 260,000 clones, approximately 90% of them present only once. Specimen: PBMCs or T cells enriched from blood (not recorded which). The chain uses TRBV5-1 and TRBJ2-5; 8 bases align to TRBD2. The clonotype originates from a man aged 40-50 years who had recovered from COVID-19. In DNA form, the CDR3 reads TGCGCCAGCAGCCAGGAGGTCCACGGGAGGGCCGTAGAGACCCAGTACTTC. Translation: CASSQEVHGRAVETQYF. The variable domain in full, with the rest retrieved from reference TRBV5-1 and TRBJ2-5, is KAGVTQTPRYLIKTRGQQVTLSCSPISGHRSVSWYQQTPGQGLQFLFEYFSETQRNKGNFPGRFSGRQFSNSRSEMNVSTLELGDSALYLCASSQEVHGRAVETQYFGPGTRLLVL.